This entry is about one T cell receptor (beta chain). Its recognized antigen is unknown. No base quality values were provided; no much bigger clone lies one nucleotide off. As encoded in the germline V gene, CDR1 is MDHEN while CDR2 is SYDVKM. CDR3 length: 14 amino acids, cysteine to phenylalanine. The retained sequence is limited to the CDR3, 42 bases, with the frame set at the first base. V was cut back by 3 bases and J by 4 bases, leaving a gap of 12 bases between them. The library was produced with 5' RACE. Sequenced using an Illumina HiSeq 2500. A second PCR of roughly 7 to 12 cycles was performed with a sample-barcoded 5' primer and a J-beta primer mix. Each TCR beta cDNA molecule received a unique molecular identifier from a template-switch 5' adaptor carrying 12 random nucleotides. Each sample yielded at least 3 million CDR3-containing paired-end reads. The Mint cDNA synthesis kit, primed by a TRBC-specific oligonucleotide, was used to synthesize first-strand cDNA from all RNA. After uracil-DNA glycosylase treatment, a first 18-cycle PCR used universal primers M1SS and BC2_uni_R on all cDNA. The authors' analysis ran thus. For normalization, 1 million high-quality reads, each with a distinct molecular identifier, were randomly selected from each sample. Instead of being binned into consensus sequences, reads with shared molecular identifiers were discarded. CDR3 identification, clonotype clustering and error correction used MiTCR with a Q25 quality threshold and the strictest error-elimination algorithm. A nonparametric unseen species model with Euler transformation was used to estimate lower-bound total TCR beta diversity. TCRdb trimmed public reads at Q25 via fastp, called clones via MiXCR and kept in-frame beta chains. Merged by CDR3 protein, the rows form single entries marked with the most common genes and DNA. The V and J calls here are based on TCRdb, not the publication. The sample yields 980,000 or so distinct CDR3 sequences; roughly 50% were counted once. The top ten hold around 15% of the sample.

This entry belongs to a study of blood T cells in healthy people across ages (dated by TCRdb to the mid-2010s). With respect to the entire study: Template switching captured roughly one uniquely barcoded TCR beta cDNA molecule per two T cells in model experiments. Donors of different ages were randomly distributed across sequencing lanes to avoid experimental bias. The study measured age-related changes in TCR beta repertoire diversity using deep sequencing normalized with unique cDNA molecular identifiers. The study analyzed two additional independent replicas of 1 million unique cDNA reads from the same blood draw for two donors, one aged 18 to 30 and one aged 80 or older. Four age groups were formed from the donors: young (average 16 years), middle-aged (just under 40), aged (62) and long-lived (less than 85).

The donors were some 39 Caucasian individuals from Russia, aged roughly 6 to 100 years, who were systemically healthy. Ten milliliters of peripheral blood were collected from each donor into EDTA-treated Vacutainer tubes. Ficoll-Paque density-gradient centrifugation was used to isolate PBMCs, with at least 6 million obtained per sample. Total RNA, at least 6 micrograms per sample, was extracted from PBMCs with Trizol reagent. The percentages of naive CD45RAhigh/CD27high T cells were determined by flow cytometry on a PBMC aliquot from every donor. Results and caveats for the whole study, not just this receptor: Compared with the aged group, the long-lived group had more naive CD4+ T cells, fewer expanded clones and increased TCR diversity, suggesting age selection. Observed TCR beta diversity per million T cells fell roughly linearly with age, and a significant reduction was already apparent by age around 40. Because donor CMV infection status was unknown, age-related changes in expanded clonotypes were potentially confounded. Total diversity estimates from one million sequenced T cells were considered lower bounds and underestimates. Conclusive comparison of naive and antigen-experienced compartments was prevented by the profiling of bulk unsorted PBMCs. Observed TCR beta diversity correlated strongly with the percentage of naive T cells measured by flow cytometry.

Sequencing was done on a sample of blood. The receptor was derived from a man aged 25 to 40 in good health. Recombination connected TRBV28 to TRBJ1-2; a tentative D call is TRBD1 (6 bases match). CDR3 sequence: CASSLGGAIYGYTF. The DNA reads TGTGCCAGCAGTTTGGGGGGGGCTATCTATGGCTACACCTTC.